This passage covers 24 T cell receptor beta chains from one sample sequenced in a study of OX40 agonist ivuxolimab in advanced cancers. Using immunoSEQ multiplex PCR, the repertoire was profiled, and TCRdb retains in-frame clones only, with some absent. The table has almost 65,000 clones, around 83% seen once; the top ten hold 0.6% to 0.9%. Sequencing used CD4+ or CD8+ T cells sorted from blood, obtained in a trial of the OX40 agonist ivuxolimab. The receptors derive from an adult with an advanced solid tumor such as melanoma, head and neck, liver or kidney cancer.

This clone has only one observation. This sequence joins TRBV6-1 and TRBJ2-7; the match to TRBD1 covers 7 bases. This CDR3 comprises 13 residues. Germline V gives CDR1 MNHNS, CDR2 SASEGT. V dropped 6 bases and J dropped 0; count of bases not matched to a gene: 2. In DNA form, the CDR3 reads TGTGCCAGCAGGGGACAGTCCTCCTACGAGCAGTACTTC. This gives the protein CASRGQSSYEQYF.

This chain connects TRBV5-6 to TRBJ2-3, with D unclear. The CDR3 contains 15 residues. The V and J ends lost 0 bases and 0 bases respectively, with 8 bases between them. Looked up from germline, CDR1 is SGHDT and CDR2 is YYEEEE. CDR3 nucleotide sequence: TGTGCCAGCAGCTTGGTCCGAACAAGCACAGATACGCAGTATTTT. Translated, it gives CASSLVRTSTDTQYF. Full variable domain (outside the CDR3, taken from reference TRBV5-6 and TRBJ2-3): DAGVTQSPTHLIKTRGQQVTLRCSPKSGHDTVSWYQQALGQGPQFIFQYYEEEERQRGNFPDRFSGHQFPNYSSELNVNALLLGDSALYLCASSLVRTSTDTQYFGPGTRLTVL.

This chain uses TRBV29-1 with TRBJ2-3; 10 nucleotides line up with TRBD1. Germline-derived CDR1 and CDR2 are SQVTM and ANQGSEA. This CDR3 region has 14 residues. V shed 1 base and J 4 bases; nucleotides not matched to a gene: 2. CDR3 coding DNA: TGCAGCGTTGAAGGACAGGGGGCCGCAGATACGCAGTATTTT. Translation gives CSVEGQGAADTQYF.

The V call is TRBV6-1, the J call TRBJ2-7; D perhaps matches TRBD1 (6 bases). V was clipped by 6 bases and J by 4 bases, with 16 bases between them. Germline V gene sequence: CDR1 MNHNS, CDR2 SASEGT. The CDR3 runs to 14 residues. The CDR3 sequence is CASSTRGVGYEQYF. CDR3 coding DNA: TGTGCCAGCAGCACCAGGGGTGTAGGGTACGAGCAGTACTTC.

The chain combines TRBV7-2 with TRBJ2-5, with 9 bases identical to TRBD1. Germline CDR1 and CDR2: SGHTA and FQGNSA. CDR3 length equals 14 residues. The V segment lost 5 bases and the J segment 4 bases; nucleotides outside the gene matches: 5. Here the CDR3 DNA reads TGTGCCAGCAGCCTAAACAGGGGGCTAGAGACCCAGTACTTC. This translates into CASSLNRGLETQYF.

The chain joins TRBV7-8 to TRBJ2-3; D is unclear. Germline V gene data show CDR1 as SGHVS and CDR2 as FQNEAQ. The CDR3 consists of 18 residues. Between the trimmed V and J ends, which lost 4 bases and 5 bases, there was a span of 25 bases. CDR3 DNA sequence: TGTGCCAGCAGCTCAAGTCGCCGGTTTGAGGTAACGGGAGATACGCAGTATTTT. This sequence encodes CASSSSRRFEVTGDTQYF.

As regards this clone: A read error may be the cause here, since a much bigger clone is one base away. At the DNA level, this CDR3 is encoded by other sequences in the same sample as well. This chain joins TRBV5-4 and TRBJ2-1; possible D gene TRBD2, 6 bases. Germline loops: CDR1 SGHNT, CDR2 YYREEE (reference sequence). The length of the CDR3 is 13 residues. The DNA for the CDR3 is TGTGCCCAACTCGGGCGGGAATACAATGAGCAATTCTTC. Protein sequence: CAQLGREYNEQFF. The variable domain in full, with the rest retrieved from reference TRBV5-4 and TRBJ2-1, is ETGVTQSPTHLIKTRGQQVTLRCSSQSGHNTVSWYQQALGQGPQFIFQYYREEENGRGNFPPRFSGLQFPNYSSELNVNALELDDSALYLCAQLGREYNEQFFGPGTRLTVL.

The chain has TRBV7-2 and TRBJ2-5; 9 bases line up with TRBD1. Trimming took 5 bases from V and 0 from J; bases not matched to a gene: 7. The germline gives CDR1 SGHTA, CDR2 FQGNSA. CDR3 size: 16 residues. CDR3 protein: CASSLGTGPYQETQYF. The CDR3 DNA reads TGTGCCAGCAGCCTAGGGACAGGGCCGTACCAAGAGACCCAGTACTTC.

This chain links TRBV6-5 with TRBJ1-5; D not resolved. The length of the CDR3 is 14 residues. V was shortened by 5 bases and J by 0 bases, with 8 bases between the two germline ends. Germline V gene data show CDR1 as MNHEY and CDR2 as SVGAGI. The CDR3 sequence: CASSPGSSNQPQHF. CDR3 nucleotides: TGTGCCAGCAGTCCAGGATCTAGCAATCAGCCCCAGCATTTT.

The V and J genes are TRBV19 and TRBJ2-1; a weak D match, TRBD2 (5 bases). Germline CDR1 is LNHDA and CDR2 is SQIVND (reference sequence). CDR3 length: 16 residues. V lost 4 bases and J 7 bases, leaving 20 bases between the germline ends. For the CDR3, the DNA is TGTGCCAGTAGTACTCCGCGGGCCCCCTCCCTAAATGAGCAGTTCTTC. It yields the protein CASSTPRAPSLNEQFF.

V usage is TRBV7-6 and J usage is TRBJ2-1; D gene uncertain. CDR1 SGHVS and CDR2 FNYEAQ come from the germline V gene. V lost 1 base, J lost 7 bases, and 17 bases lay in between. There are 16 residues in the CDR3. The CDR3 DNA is TGTGCCAGCAGCTTAGAAACGGCGCTTAAAAGGAATGAGCAGTTCTTC. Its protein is CASSLETALKRNEQFF.

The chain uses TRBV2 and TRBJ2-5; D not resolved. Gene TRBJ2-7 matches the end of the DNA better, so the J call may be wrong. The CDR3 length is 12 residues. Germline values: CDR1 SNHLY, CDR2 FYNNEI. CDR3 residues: CASSVGVYEQYF. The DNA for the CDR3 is TGTGCCAGCAGCGTCGGCGTATACGAGCAGTACTTC.

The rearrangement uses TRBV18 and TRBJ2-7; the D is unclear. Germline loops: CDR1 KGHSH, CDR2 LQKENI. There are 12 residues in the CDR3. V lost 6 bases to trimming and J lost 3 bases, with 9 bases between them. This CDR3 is CASSQSYYEQYF. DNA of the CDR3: TGTGCCAGCTCTCAATCCTACTACGAGCAGTACTTC.

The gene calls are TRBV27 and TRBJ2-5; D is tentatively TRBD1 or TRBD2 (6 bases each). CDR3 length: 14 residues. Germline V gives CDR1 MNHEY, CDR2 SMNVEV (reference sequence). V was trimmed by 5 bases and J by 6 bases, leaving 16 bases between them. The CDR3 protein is CASSPMGAGKTQYF. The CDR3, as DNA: TGTGCCAGCAGTCCGATGGGGGCGGGAAAGACCCAGTACTTC.

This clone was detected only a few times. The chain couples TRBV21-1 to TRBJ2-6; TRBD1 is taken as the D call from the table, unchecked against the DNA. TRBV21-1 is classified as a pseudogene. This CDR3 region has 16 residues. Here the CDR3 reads CASSNFASSGANVLTF. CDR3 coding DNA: TGTGCCAGCAGCAATTTCGCCAGCTCTGGGGCCAACGTCCTGACTTTC.

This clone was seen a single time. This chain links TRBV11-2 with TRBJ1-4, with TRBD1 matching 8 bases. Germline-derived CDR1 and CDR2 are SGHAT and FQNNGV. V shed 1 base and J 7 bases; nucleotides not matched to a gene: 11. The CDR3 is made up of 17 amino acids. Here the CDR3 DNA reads TGTGCCAGCAGCTTAGGTACCCGGACAGGGTCGGGTGAAAAACTGTTTTTT. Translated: CASSLGTRTGSGEKLFF.

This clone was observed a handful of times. CDR3 DNA: TGTGCCAGCACCCGGGACAGGAGCTCTGGAAACACCATATATTTT. It encodes CASTRDRSSGNTIYF. The rearrangement joins TRBV6-1 to TRBJ1-3; 8 positions agree with TRBD1. The CDR3 extends over 15 amino acids. The trim removed 7 bases at V and 0 bases at J, leaving 5 bases unmatched. Germline loops: CDR1 MNHNS, CDR2 SASEGT.

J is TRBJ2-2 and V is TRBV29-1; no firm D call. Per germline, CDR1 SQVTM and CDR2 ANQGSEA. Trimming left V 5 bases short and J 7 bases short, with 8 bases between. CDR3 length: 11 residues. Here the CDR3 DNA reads TGCAGCGTTTGGGCCTACGGGGAGCTGTTTTTT. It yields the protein CSVWAYGELFF.

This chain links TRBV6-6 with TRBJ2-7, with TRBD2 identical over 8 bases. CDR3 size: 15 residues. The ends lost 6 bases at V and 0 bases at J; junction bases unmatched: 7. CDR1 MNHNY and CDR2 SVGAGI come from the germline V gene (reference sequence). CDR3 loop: CASSRPGTSSYEQYF. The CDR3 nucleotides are TGTGCCAGCAGCCGTCCCGGGACTAGCTCCTACGAGCAGTACTTC.

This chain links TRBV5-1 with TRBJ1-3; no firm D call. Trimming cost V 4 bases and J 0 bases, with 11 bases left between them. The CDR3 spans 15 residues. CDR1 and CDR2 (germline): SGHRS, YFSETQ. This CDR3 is CASSPVTSSGNTIYF. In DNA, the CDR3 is TGCGCCAGCAGCCCTGTCACATCCTCTGGAAACACCATATATTTT. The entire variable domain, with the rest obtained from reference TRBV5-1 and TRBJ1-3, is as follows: KAGVTQTPRYLIKTRGQQVTLSCSPISGHRSVSWYQQTPGQGLQFLFEYFSETQRNKGNFPGRFSGRQFSNSRSEMNVSTLELGDSALYLCASSPVTSSGNTIYFGEGSWLTVV.

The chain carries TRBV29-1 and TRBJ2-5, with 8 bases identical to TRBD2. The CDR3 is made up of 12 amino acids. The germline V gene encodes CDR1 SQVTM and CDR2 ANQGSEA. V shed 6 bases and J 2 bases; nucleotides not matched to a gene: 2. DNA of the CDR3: TGCAGCGTCGGGACTAGTCAAGAGACCCAGTACTTC. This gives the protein CSVGTSQETQYF.

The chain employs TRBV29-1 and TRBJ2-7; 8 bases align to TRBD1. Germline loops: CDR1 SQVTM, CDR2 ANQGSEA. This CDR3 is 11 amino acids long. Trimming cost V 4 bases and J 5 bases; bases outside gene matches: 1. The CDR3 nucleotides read TGCAGCGTTGGGACAGGGAACGAGCAGTACTTC. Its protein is CSVGTGNEQYF.

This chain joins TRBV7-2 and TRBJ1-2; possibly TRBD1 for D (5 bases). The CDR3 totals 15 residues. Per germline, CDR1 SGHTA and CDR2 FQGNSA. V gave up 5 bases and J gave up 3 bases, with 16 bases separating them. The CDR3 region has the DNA TGTGCCAGCAGCACGATATGGGGCAGAGACTATGGCTACACCTTC. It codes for CASSTIWGRDYGYTF.

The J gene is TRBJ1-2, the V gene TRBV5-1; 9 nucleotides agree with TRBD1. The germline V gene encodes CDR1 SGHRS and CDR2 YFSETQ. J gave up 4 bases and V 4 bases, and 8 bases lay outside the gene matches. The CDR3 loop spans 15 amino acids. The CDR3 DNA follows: TGCGCCAGCAGCCCACCAGTGACAGGGGGCTATGGCTACACCTTC. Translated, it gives CASSPPVTGGYGYTF.